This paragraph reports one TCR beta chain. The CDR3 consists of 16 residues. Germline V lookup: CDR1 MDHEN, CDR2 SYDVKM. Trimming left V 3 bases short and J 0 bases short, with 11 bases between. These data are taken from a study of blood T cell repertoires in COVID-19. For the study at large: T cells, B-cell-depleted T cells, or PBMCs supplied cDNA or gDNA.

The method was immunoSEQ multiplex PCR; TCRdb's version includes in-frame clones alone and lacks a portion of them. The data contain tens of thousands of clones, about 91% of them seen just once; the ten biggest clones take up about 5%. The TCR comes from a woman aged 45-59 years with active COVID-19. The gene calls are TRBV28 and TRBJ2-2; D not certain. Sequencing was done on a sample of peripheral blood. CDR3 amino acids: CASSFDTAANTGELFF. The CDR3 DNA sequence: TGTGCCAGCAGTTTCGATACAGCCGCGAACACCGGGGAGCTGTTTTTT.